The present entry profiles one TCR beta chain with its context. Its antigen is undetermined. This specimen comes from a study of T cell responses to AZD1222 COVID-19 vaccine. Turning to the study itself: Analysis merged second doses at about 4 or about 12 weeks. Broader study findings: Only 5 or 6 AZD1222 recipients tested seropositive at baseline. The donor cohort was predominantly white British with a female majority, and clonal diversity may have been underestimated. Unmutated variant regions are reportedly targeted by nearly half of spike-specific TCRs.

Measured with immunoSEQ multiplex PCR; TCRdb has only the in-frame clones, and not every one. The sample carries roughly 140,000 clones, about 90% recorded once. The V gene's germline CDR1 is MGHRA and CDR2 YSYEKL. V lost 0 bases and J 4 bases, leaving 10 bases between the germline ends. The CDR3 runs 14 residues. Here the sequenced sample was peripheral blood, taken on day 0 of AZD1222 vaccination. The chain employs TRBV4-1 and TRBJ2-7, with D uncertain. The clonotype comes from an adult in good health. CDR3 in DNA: TGCGCCAGCAGCCAAGAGCCGTGGAAGTACGAGCAGTACTTC. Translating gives CASSQEPWKYEQYF.